The 30 T cell receptor beta chains listed next were all sequenced from one sample in a study of T cells in Graves' hyperthyroidism and ophthalmopathy. Amplification of TCR beta CDR3 regions was performed using RNA transcripts as template. With the HTBI primer set, the TCR CDR3 went through a first round of RT-PCR. TCRdb re-analysed the multiplex PCR reads in MiXCR, keeping a single row per CDR3 protein. The sample carries 600,000 to 700,000 distinct CDR3 sequences, 14% to 15% recorded once. The specimen was blood. The source of these receptors is a woman in her forties with Graves' ophthalmopathy.

At least ten counts were recorded for this clonotype. The chain combines TRBV5-1 with TRBJ2-7; TRBD1 is a possible D gene (5 bases). V lost 0 bases, J lost 0 bases, and 13 bases lay in between. CDR1 SGHRS and CDR2 YFSETQ come from the germline V gene. This CDR3 comprises 16 residues. The CDR3, as DNA: TGCGCCAGCAGCTTGGGTGGGGCGCTCCCCTCCTACGAGCAGTACTTC. This translates into CASSLGGALPSYEQYF.

The sample holds one count of this clonotype. The chain uses TRBV14 and TRBJ1-1; possibly TRBD1 for D (6 bases). The CDR3 length is 16 residues. The V end was cut by 6 bases, the J end by 0 bases, with 17 bases between. The V gene's germline CDR1 is SGHDN and CDR2 FVKESK. CDR3 amino acids: CASRPRGNSLNTEAFF. The CDR3 nucleotides are TGTGCCAGCAGACCGAGGGGGAACAGCTTGAACACTGAAGCTTTCTTT.

This clonotype came up many times. V gene TRBV4-2 combines with J gene TRBJ2-7, with D tentatively TRBD1 (5 bases). Germline V gene lookup returns CDR1 LGHNA and CDR2 YNFKEQ. The V end was cut by 6 bases, the J end by 5 bases, with 14 bases between. The CDR3 runs to 13 residues. The CDR3 loop is CASRDTKGDEQYF. In DNA form, the CDR3 reads TGTGCCAGCAGAGACACGAAAGGGGACGAGCAGTACTTC.

Only a few counts were recorded for this clonotype. CDR3 residues: CASSELGRVYGYTF. CDR3 sequence (DNA): TGTGCCAGCAGTGAACTGGGGCGCGTATATGGCTACACCTTC. V usage is TRBV6-1 and J usage is TRBJ1-2; possible D gene TRBD1, 5 bases. Germline-derived CDR1 and CDR2 are MNHNS and SASEGT. This CDR3 is built from 14 residues. The V end lost 2 bases, the J end lost 5 bases, and 12 bases lay between the germline ends.

This clonotype was seen repeatedly, ten times or more. CDR3 amino acids: CAISELVAQGETQYF. CDR3 bases: TGTGCCATCAGTGAGTTAGTAGCCCAGGGGGAGACCCAGTACTTC. J is TRBJ2-5 and V is TRBV10-3; maybe TRBD1 (6 bases). CDR3 size: 15 residues. V lost 1 base, J lost 5 bases, and 14 bases lay in between. Germline V gene data show CDR1 as ENHRY and CDR2 as SYGVKD.

The CDR3: CASSLLSGGVGEAFF. In DNA form, the CDR3 reads TGTGCCAGCAGTTTATTATCTGGGGGCGTGGGAGAAGCTTTCTTT. The chain uses TRBV28 and TRBJ1-1; D may be TRBD1 (6 bases). In germline, CDR1 is MDHEN, CDR2 SYDVKM. The CDR3 length is 15 residues. V was shortened by 1 base and J by 8 bases, with 17 bases between the two germline ends.

This clonotype was seen more than once but under ten times. As DNA, the CDR3 is TGTGCCAGCAGTTACCAGGGGGTCGCGGAGACCCAGTACTTC. It yields the protein CASSYQGVAETQYF. The chain employs TRBV6-5 and TRBJ2-5; TRBD1 agrees at 7 bases. The CDR3 contains 14 residues. Germline CDR1 and CDR2: MNHEY and SVGAGI. After removal of 2 bases from V and 5 bases from J, the junction contained 5 bases not matched to a gene.

Ten or more counts support this clonotype. This rearrangement joins TRBV12-3 or TRBV12-4 to TRBJ2-7, with D possibly being TRBD1 (6 bases). Trimming pared 6 bases from V and 3 bases from J, leaving 15 bases between. This CDR3 contains 14 residues. CDR3 DNA sequence: TGTGCCAGCAGCCCGAGGGACATGGGCTACGAGCAGTACTTC. Translating it yields CASSPRDMGYEQYF.

The rearrangement links TRBV29-1 to TRBJ2-5; D is perhaps TRBD1 (6 bases). V shed 8 bases and J shed 0 bases, with 10 bases lying between them. Germline V gene data show CDR1 as SQVTM and CDR2 as ANQGSEA. This CDR3 is 12 amino acids long. The CDR3 protein is CSFGQNQETQYF. The CDR3 DNA reads as TGCAGCTTCGGACAGAACCAAGAGACCCAGTACTTC. Full variable domain (remainder filled in from reference TRBV29-1 and TRBJ2-5): SAVISQKPSRDICQRGTSLTIQCQVDSQVTMMFWYRQQPGQSLTLIATANQGSEATYESGFVIDKFPISRPNLTFSTLTVSNMSPEDSSIYLCSFGQNQETQYFGPGTRLLVL.

The chain links TRBV2 to TRBJ2-7; 7 nucleotides align to TRBD1. Germline trimming cut 4 bases from V and 8 bases from J; bases unmatched to any gene: 5. CDR3 length: 12 amino acids. Germline lookup yields CDR1 SNHLY and CDR2 FYNNEI. The CDR3 spells CASSGQGMQQYF. DNA for the CDR3: TGTGCCAGCAGTGGACAGGGTATGCAGCAGTACTTC.

This clonotype was counted a few times. The chain joins TRBV6-1 to TRBJ1-2; D is possibly TRBD1 (5 bases). This CDR3 contains 14 residues. Trimming removed 4 bases at V and 0 bases at J, with 9 bases between. The germline V gene encodes CDR1 MNHNS and CDR2 SASEGT. The CDR3 coding sequence is TGTGCCAGCAGTGCCGGGACGACTAACTATGGCTACACCTTC. It codes for CASSAGTTNYGYTF.

The chain couples TRBV2 to TRBJ2-2, with a weak D call TRBD2 (5 bases). V lost 8 bases and J lost 2, with 15 bases in between. Germline V CDR1 and CDR2: SNHLY, FYNNEI. CDR3 length: 15 amino acids. CDR3 DNA: TGTGCCAGCCAGCAATCCAGCGGAAACACCGGGGAGCTGTTTTTT. It is translated as CASQQSSGNTGELFF.

This clonotype has a count of ten or more. J is TRBJ2-7 and V is TRBV3-1; 11 positions agree with TRBD1. The CDR3 length is 14 residues. CDR1 is LGHDT and CDR2 is YNNKEL in the germline V gene (reference sequence). Unmatched junction bases numbered 4, after V lost 3 bases and J lost 6 bases. CDR3 residues: CASSQGTGGVEQYF. The DNA for the CDR3 is TGTGCCAGCAGCCAGGGGACAGGGGGTGTCGAGCAGTACTTC.

This clonotype appeared many times. The V gene is TRBV2, the J gene TRBJ1-1; 9 positions agree with TRBD1. Trimming cost V 2 bases and J 4 bases; bases outside gene matches: 2. CDR1 and CDR2 (germline): SNHLY, FYNNEI. The CDR3 extends over 14 amino acids. The CDR3 loop is CASSEQGQGTEAFF. Written as DNA, the CDR3 is TGTGCCAGCAGTGAACAGGGACAGGGCACTGAAGCTTTCTTT.

This clonotype turned up a few times. The chain joins TRBV7-2 to TRBJ2-7; TRBD1 aligns across 9 bases. With V trimmed by 1 base and J by 4 bases, 5 bases remained unmatched. Germline CDR1 and CDR2: SGHTA and FQGNSA. There are 15 residues in the CDR3. The CDR3: CASSLGAGTGYEQYF. DNA of the CDR3: TGTGCCAGCAGCTTAGGAGCTGGGACAGGGTACGAGCAGTACTTC.

The chain links TRBV19 to TRBJ2-2; D gene uncertain. V was pared by 6 bases and J by 6 bases, with 14 bases between. This CDR3 comprises 14 residues. CDR1 is LNHDA, CDR2 SQIVND, per germline (reference sequence). CDR3 bases: TGTGCCAGTAGATGGTCCAGTGCGGCCGGGGAGCTGTTTTTT. This codes for CASRWSSAAGELFF.

This clonotype was found a few times. The chain couples TRBV20-1 to TRBJ2-2; 7 nucleotides line up with TRBD2. The CDR3 length is 13 residues. Germline CDR1 is DFQATT and CDR2 is SNEGSKA (reference sequence). V gave up 6 bases and J gave up 5 bases; unmatched junction bases: 6. The CDR3 here is CSASGAGTGELFF. The DNA of the CDR3 is TGCAGTGCCAGCGGGGCAGGGACCGGGGAGCTGTTTTTT.

This clonotype was seen a few times. The V call is TRBV12-3 or TRBV12-4, the J call TRBJ2-2; the D gene is possibly TRBD2 (6 bases). This CDR3 comprises 13 residues. The germline V and J ends were trimmed by 6 bases and 5 bases, with 10 bases remaining between them. DNA of the CDR3: TGTGCCAGCAGAGGAGGGTTAACCGGGGAGCTGTTTTTT. This codes for CASRGGLTGELFF.

This clonotype showed up many times. The chain recombines TRBV27 with TRBJ2-5; D remains unclear. The germline gives CDR1 MNHEY, CDR2 SMNVEV (reference sequence). The CDR3 runs to 13 residues. V lost 3 bases, J lost 2 bases, and 7 bases lay in between. CDR3 residues: CASSFLGQETQYF. The CDR3 DNA sequence: TGTGCCAGCAGTTTTTTAGGACAAGAGACCCAGTACTTC.

This clonotype was recorded many times. This sequence joins TRBV6-2 or TRBV6-3 and TRBJ1-2; possibly TRBD1 for D (5 bases). The ends were cut back, 6 bases at V and 0 bases at J, with 11 bases in the middle. The CDR3 has 14 amino acids. Looked up from germline, CDR1 is MNHEY and CDR2 is SVGEGT. The CDR3 bases are TGTGCCAGCAGGACAGTCATAACTAACTATGGCTACACCTTC. It encodes CASRTVITNYGYTF.

The rearrangement uses TRBV6-2 or TRBV6-3 and TRBJ2-4, with unresolved D. CDR1 is MNHEY, CDR2 SVGEGT, per germline. Trimming cost V 2 bases and J 5 bases, with 10 bases left between them. The CDR3 has 14 residues. CDR3 DNA sequence: TGTGCCAGCAGTTACGGGTGCTTGGAAAACATTCAGTACTTC. Its translation: CASSYGCLENIQYF.

This clonotype was found a few times. This chain joins TRBV28 and TRBJ1-1; no clear D gene. The ends were cut back, 5 bases at V and 2 bases at J, with 9 bases in the middle. This CDR3 is 13 amino acids long. CDR1 MDHEN and CDR2 SYDVKM come from the germline V gene. This CDR3 is CASSRVVNTEAFF. The CDR3, as DNA: TGTGCCAGCAGTCGGGTGGTTAACACTGAAGCTTTCTTT.

This clonotype occurred many times. The J gene is TRBJ2-7, the V gene TRBV2; 7 bases align to TRBD2. The CDR3 loop spans 13 amino acids. Germline CDR1 and CDR2: SNHLY and FYNNEI. Trimming cost V 4 bases and J 3 bases; bases outside gene matches: 3. CDR3 sequence: CASSGTRLYEQYF. CDR3 sequence (DNA): TGTGCCAGCAGTGGGACTAGACTCTACGAGCAGTACTTC.

This clonotype was picked up many times. The chain carries TRBV20-1 and TRBJ1-3, with a weak D call TRBD1 (5 bases). There are 13 residues in the CDR3. In germline, CDR1 is DFQATT, CDR2 SNEGSKA (reference sequence). Trimming pared 4 bases from V and 1 base from J, leaving 8 bases between. The CDR3 DNA is TGCAGTGCTACGGCAGGGTCTGGAAACACCATATATTTT. Its protein is CSATAGSGNTIYF.

The V gene is TRBV28, the J gene TRBJ2-4; the D gene is possibly TRBD1 (7 bases). V was cut by 10 bases and J by 3 bases, with 16 bases left in between. Germline CDR1 reads MDHEN; CDR2 reads SYDVKM. The CDR3 length is 14 residues. The CDR3 DNA reads TGTGCCACCGAGCAGGGGGGACTCAAAAACATTCAGTACTTC. Translation gives CATEQGGLKNIQYF.

The sample holds many counts of this clonotype. Here the CDR3 reads CASSWGSLVYEQYF. DNA for the CDR3: TGTGCCAGCAGCTGGGGGAGTCTTGTCTACGAGCAGTACTTC. The rearrangement joins TRBV7-2 to TRBJ2-7, with D possibly called TRBD1 or TRBD2 (5 bases each). CDR3 size: 14 residues. Germline CDR1 SGHTA, CDR2 FQGNSA. V was shortened by 4 bases and J by 3 bases, with 13 bases between the two germline ends.

This clonotype has at least ten counts. The J gene is TRBJ2-7, the V gene TRBV11-2; maybe TRBD2 (6 bases). The CDR3 sequence is 15 residues long. The V end lost 1 base, the J end lost 5 bases, and 15 bases lay between the germline ends. Germline-derived CDR1 and CDR2 are SGHAT and FQNNGV. DNA for the CDR3: TGTGCCAGCAGCTTAGTAGTAGGACTATCGGACGAGCAGTACTTC. Translated, it gives CASSLVVGLSDEQYF. Combining the CDR3 with reference TRBV11-2 and TRBJ2-7 gives the whole variable domain EAGVAQSPRYKIIEKRQSVAFWCNPISGHATLYWYQQILGQGPKLLIQFQNNGVVDDSQLPKDRFSAERLKGVDSTLKIQPAKLEDSAVYLCASSLVVGLSDEQYFGPGTRLTVT.

This clonotype was counted at least ten times. The gene calls are TRBV7-9 and TRBJ2-7; 7 bases fit TRBD1. Germline loops: CDR1 SEHNR, CDR2 FQNEAQ (reference sequence). The CDR3 sequence is 13 residues long. The ends lost 6 bases at V and 3 bases at J; junction bases unmatched: 5. CDR3 sequence (DNA): TGTGCCAGCAGTTACGGACAGGTCTACGAGCAGTACTTC. It is translated as CASSYGQVYEQYF.

This clonotype was counted many times. The chain couples TRBV6-5 to TRBJ1-5, with no clear D. Per the germline V gene, CDR1 is MNHEY and CDR2 is SVGAGI. V was clipped by 4 bases and J by 3 bases, with 7 bases between them. The CDR3 length is 13 residues. The CDR3 DNA reads as TGTGCCAGCAGTTCTTTCTCCAATCAGCCCCAGCATTTT. Encoded protein: CASSSFSNQPQHF.

This clonotype was counted many times. V and J are TRBV4-2 and TRBJ2-5; 10 positions agree with TRBD2. Germline CDR1 LGHNA, CDR2 YNFKEQ. This CDR3 is 16 amino acids long. V trimming: 1 base; J trimming: 4 bases; junction bases outside the gene matches: 6. The DNA for the CDR3 is TGTGCCAGCAGCCAAGGTTCCAGCGGGAGGGCAGAGACCCAGTACTTC. Residues: CASSQGSSGRAETQYF.